What follows describes a single T cell receptor beta chain. Its antigen is as yet unknown. The data were taken from a study of T-cell memory formation after mild COVID-19. General observations from the study: Memory sampled before infection contained some responding clones, suggesting cross-reactive memory joined.

The CDR3 runs to 16 residues. The junction had 4 bases not matched to a gene; V was cut back by 0 bases and J by 0 bases. Germline V gene lookup returns CDR1 SGHTA and CDR2 FQGNSA. cDNA libraries for TCR alpha and TCR beta, carrying sample barcodes and UMIs, came from 5'RACE with constant-segment primers. TCRdb ran MiXCR on the 5' RACE reads and lists one entry per CDR3 protein. The sample has 550,000 to 700,000 distinct CDR3 sequences, under 20% seen once. The TCR originated in an adult woman who had mild COVID-19 (a few samples of this study predate the infection). Cell type and time point are not known. The chain joins TRBV7-2 to TRBJ2-5; TRBD2 matches at 7 bases. Sequencing input: PBMCs or a T cell subset sorted from them (not recorded which). This chain's CDR3 is CASSLAGGVYQETQYF. The CDR3 region has the DNA TGTGCCAGCAGCTTAGCGGGAGGGGTATACCAAGAGACCCAGTACTTC.